This T cell receptor (beta chain) was sequenced during a study of T cells in localized non-small cell lung cancer. Repertoires were generated with immunoSEQ multiplex PCR, while TCRdb's copy carries only in-frame clones and drops some. The table has under 55,000 clones, over 60% seen once. In regard to this clone: Its antigen is still unknown.

V was clipped by 0 bases and J by 2 bases; unmatched bases: 4. This CDR3 contains 17 residues. The germline V gene has CDR1 LGHNA and CDR2 YNFKEQ. Study-level points and caveats: When the top 100 tumor clones were examined, a median about 60 of them also appeared in the adjacent lung, which was paired and uninvolved.

The starting material was PBMCs, obtained before any cancer treatment. The V gene is TRBV4-2, the J gene TRBJ2-1, with 10 bases lining up with TRBD2. The sequence came from a woman aged 35 to 75 with stage II lung adenocarcinoma. This CDR3 is CASSQERGTSAYNEQFF. The CDR3 DNA follows: TGTGCCAGCAGCCAAGAACGGGGGACTAGCGCCTACAATGAGCAGTTCTTC.